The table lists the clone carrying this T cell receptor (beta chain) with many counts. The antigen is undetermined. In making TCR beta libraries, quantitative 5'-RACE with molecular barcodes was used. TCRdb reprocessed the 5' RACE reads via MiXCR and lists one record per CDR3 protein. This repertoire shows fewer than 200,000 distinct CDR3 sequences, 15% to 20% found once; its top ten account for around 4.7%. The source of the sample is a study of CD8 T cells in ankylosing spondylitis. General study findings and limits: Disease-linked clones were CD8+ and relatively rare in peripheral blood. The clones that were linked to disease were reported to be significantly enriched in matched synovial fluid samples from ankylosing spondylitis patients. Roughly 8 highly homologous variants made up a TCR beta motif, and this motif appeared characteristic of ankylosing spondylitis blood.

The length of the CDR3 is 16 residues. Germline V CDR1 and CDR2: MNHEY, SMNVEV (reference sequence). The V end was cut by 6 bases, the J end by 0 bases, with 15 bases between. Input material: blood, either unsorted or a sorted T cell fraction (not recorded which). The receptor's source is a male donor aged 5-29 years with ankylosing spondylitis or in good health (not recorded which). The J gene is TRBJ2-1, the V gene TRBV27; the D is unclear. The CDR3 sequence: CASSSSGSSSYNEQFF. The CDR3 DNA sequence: TGTGCCAGCAGCTCCTCTGGGTCAAGCTCCTACAATGAGCAGTTCTTC.